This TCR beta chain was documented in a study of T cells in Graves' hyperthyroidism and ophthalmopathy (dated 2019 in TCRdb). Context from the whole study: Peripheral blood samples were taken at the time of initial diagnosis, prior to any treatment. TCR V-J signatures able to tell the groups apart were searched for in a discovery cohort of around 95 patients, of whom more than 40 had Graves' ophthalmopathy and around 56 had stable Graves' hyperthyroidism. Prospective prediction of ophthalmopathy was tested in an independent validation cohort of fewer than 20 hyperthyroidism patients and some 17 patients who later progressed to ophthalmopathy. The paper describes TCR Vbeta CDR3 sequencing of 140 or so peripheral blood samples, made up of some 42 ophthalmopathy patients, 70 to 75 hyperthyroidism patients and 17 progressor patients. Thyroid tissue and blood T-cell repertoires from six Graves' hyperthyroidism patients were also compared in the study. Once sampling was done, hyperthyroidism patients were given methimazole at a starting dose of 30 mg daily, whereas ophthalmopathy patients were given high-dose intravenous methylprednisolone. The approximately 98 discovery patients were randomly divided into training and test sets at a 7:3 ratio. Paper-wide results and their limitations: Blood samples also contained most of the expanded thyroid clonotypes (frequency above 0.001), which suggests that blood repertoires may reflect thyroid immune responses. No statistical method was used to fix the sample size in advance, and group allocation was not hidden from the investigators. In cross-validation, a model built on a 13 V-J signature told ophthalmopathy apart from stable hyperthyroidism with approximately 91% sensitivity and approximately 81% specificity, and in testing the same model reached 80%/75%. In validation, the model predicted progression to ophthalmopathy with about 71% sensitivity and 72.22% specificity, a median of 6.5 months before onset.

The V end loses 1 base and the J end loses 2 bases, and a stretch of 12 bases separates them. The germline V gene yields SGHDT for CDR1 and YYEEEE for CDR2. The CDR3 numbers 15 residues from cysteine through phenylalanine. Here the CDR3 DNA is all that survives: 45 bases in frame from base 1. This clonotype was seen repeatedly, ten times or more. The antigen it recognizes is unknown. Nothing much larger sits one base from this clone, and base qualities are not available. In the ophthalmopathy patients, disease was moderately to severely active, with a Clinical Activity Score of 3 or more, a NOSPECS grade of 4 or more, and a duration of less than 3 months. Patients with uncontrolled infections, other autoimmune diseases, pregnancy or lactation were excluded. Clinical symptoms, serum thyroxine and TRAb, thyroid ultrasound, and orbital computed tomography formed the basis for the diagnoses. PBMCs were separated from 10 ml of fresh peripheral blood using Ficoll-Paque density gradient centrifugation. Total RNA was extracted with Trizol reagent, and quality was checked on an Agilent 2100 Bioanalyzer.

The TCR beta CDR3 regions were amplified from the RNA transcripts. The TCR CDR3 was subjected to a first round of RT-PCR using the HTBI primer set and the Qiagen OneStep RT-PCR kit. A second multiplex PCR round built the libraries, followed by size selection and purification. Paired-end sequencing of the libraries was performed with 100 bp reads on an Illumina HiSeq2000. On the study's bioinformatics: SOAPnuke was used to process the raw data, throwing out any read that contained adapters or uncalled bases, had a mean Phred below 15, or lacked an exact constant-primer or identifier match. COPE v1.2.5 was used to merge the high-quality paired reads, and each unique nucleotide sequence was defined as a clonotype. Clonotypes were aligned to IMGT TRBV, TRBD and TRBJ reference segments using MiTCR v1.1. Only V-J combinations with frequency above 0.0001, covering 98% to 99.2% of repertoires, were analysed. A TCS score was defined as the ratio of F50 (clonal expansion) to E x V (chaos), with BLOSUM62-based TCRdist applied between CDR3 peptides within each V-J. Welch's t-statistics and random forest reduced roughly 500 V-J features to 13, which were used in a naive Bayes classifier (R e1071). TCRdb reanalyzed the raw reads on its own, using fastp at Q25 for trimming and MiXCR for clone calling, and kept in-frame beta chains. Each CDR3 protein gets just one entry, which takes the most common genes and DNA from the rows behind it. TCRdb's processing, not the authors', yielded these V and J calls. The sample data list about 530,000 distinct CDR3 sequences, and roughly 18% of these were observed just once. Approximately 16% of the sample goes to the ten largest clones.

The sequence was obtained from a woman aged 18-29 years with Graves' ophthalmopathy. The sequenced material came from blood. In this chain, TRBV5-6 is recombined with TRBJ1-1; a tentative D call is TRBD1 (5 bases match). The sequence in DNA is TGTGCCAGCAGCTTGTTCGACAGAACCAACACTGAAGCTTTCTTT. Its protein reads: CASSLFDRTNTEAFF.